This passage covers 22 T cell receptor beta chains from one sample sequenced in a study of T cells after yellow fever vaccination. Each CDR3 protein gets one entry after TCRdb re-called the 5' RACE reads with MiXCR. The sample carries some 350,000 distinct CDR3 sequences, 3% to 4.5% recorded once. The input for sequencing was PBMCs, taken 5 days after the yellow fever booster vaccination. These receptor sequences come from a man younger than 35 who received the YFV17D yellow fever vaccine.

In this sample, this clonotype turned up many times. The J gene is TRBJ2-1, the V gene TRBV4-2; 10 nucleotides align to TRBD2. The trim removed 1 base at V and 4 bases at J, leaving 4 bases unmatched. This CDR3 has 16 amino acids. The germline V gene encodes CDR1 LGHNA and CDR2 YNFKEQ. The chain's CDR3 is CASSQGSGGDYNEQFF. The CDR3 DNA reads TGTGCCAGCAGCCAAGGGAGCGGGGGGGATTACAATGAGCAGTTCTTC.

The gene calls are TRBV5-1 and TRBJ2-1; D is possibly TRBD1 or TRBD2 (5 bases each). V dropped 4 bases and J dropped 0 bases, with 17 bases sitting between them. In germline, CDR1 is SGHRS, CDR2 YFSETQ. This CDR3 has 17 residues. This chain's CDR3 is CASSGRMGPLSYNEQFF. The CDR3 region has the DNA TGCGCCAGCAGCGGAAGGATGGGACCCCTCTCCTACAATGAGCAGTTCTTC. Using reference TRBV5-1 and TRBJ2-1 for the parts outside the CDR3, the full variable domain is KAGVTQTPRYLIKTRGQQVTLSCSPISGHRSVSWYQQTPGQGLQFLFEYFSETQRNKGNFPGRFSGRQFSNSRSEMNVSTLELGDSALYLCASSGRMGPLSYNEQFFGPGTRLTVL.

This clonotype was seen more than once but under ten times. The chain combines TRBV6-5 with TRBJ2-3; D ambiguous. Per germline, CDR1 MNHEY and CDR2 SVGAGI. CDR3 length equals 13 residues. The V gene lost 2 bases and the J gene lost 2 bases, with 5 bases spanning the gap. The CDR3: CASSYGHTDTQYF. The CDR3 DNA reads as TGTGCCAGCAGTTACGGCCACACAGATACGCAGTATTTT.

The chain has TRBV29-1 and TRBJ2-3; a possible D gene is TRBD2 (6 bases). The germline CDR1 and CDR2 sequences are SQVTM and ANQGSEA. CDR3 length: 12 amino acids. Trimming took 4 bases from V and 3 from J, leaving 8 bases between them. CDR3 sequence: CSVVGGTDTQYF. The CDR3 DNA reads TGCAGCGTTGTGGGGGGAACAGATACGCAGTATTTT.

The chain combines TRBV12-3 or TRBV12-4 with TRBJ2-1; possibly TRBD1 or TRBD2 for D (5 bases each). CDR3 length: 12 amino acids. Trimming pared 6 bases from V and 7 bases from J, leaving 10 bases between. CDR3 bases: TGTGCCAGCAGCGGGACGGATAATGAGCAGTTCTTC. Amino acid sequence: CASSGTDNEQFF.

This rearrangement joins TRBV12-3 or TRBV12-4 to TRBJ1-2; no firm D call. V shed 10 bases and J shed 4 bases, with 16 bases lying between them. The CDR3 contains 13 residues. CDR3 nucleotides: TGTGCCACCAAATTCGCGGGTGGCTATGGCTACACCTTC. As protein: CATKFAGGYGYTF.

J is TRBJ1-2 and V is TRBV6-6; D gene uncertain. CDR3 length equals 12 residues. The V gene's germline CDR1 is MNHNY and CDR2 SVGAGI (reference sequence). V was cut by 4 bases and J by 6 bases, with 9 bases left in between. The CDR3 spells CASSFWADGYTF. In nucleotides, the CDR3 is TGTGCCAGCAGTTTTTGGGCGGATGGCTACACCTTC.

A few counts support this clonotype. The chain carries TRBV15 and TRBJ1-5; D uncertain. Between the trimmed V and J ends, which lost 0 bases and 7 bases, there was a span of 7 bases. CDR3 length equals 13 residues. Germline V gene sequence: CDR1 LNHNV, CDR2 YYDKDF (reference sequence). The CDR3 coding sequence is TGTGCCACCAGCAGAGATACGGGCCAGCCCCAGCATTTT. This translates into CATSRDTGQPQHF.

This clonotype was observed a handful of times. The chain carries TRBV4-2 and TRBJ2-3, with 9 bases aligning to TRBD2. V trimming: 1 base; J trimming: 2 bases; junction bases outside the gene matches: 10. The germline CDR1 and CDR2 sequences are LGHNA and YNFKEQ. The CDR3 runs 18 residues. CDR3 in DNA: TGTGCCAGCAGCCAAGGAGGTAATAGCGGGGGCCTCACAGATACGCAGTATTTT. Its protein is CASSQGGNSGGLTDTQYF.

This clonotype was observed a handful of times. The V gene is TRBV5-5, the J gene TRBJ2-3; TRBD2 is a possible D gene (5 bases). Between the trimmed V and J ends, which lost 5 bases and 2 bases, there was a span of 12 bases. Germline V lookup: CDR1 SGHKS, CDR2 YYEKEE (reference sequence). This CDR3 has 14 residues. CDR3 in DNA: TGTGCCAGCAGTAGAGGACTTCACACAGATACGCAGTATTTT. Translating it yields CASSRGLHTDTQYF.

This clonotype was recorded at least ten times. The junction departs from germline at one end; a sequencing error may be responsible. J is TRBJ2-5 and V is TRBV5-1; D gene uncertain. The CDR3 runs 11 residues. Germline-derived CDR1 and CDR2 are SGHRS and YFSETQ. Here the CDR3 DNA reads TGCGCCAGCAGCCGCCAAGGGACCCAGTACTTC. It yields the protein CASSRQGTQYF.

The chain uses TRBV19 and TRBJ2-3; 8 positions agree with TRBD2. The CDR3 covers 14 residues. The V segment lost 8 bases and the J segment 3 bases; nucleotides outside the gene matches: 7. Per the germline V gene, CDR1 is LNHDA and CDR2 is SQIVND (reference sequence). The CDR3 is CASEPGLGTDTQYF. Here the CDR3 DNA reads TGTGCCAGTGAACCGGGACTAGGTACAGATACGCAGTATTTT.

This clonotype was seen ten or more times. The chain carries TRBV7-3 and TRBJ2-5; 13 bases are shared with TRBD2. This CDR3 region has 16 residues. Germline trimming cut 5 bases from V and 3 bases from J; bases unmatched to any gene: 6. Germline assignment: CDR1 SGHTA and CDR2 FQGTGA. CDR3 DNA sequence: TGTGCCAGCAGCCCACGGGGGACTAGCGGGGAAGAGACCCAGTACTTC. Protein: CASSPRGTSGEETQYF.

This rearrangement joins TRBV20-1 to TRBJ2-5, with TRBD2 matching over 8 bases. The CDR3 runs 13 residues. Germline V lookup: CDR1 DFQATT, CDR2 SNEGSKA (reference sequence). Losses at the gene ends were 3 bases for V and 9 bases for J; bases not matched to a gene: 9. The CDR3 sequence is CSASRASGPAQYF. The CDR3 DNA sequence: TGCAGTGCTAGTAGGGCTAGCGGGCCGGCCCAGTACTTC.

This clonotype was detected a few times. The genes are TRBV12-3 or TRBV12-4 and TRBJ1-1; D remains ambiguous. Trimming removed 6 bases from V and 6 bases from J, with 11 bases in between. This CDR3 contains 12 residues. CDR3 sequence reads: CASSIRTAEAFF. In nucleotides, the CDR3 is TGTGCCAGCAGCATCCGCACAGCTGAAGCTTTCTTT.

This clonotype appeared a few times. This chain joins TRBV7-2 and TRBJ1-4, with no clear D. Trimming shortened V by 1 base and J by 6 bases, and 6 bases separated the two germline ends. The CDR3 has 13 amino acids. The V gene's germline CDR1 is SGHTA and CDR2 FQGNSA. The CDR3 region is CASSLDRDEKLFF. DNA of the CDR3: TGTGCCAGCAGCTTAGACAGAGATGAAAAACTGTTTTTT.

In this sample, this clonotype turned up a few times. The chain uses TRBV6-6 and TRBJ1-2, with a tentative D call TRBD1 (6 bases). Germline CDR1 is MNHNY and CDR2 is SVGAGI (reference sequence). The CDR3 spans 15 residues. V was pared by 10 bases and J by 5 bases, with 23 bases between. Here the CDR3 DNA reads TGTGCCACCCGATGGGGGGGCCTGATAGGATATGGCTACACCTTC. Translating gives CATRWGGLIGYGYTF.

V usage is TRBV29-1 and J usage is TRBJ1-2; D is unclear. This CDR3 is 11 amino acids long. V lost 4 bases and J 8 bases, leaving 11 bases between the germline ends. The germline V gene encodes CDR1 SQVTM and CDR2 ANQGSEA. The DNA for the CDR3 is TGCAGCGTTGGGGTATATCAGGGCTACACCTTC. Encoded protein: CSVGVYQGYTF.

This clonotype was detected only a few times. The CDR3 nucleotides are TGCAGTGCTACCCGGACAGGGGTAGACTCACCCCTCCACTTT. Its translation is CSATRTGVDSPLHF. V usage is TRBV20-1 and J usage is TRBJ1-6, with TRBD1 matching over 9 bases. Germline V gene lookup returns CDR1 DFQATT and CDR2 SNEGSKA (reference sequence). With V trimmed by 4 bases and J by 10 bases, 8 bases remained unmatched. This CDR3 comprises 14 residues.

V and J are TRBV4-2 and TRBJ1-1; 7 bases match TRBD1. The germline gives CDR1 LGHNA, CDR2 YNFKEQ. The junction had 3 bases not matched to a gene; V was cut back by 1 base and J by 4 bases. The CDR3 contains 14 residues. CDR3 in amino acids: CASSQADRATEAFF. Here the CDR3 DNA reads TGTGCCAGCAGCCAAGCCGACAGGGCCACTGAAGCTTTCTTT.

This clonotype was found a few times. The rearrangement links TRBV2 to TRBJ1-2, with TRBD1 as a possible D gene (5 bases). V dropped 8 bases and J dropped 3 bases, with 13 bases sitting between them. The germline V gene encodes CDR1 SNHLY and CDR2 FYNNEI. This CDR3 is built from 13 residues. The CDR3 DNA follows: TGTGCCAGCTGGGAGGGGAGGGACTATGGCTACACCTTC. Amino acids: CASWEGRDYGYTF.

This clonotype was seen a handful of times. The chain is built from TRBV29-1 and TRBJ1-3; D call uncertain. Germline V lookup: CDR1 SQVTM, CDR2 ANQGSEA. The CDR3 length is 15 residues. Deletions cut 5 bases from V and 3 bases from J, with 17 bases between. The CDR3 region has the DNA TGCAGCGTTTCCGATATGGCGGTGGATGGAAACACCATATATTTT. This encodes CSVSDMAVDGNTIYF.